This T cell receptor beta chain is drawn from a study of spatial heterogeneity in lung cancer. Time point specified: sample taken at primary tumor resection. This CDR3 contains 15 residues. The V gene's germline CDR1 is SGHRS and CDR2 YFSETQ. General study results and limits: Within tumors, counts of expanded alpha and beta TCRs tracked tumor mutation counts.

Note on this clonotype: The antigen remains undetermined. At one end, the junction sequence differs from germline, possibly due to a read error.

Using its own MiXCR run on the 5' RACE reads, TCRdb lists one record per CDR3 protein. The sample has under 6,000 distinct CDR3 sequences, about 7.4% seen once. This chain connects TRBV5-1 to TRBJ2-6, with TRBD1 as a possible D gene (5 bases). The source is a male donor with early-stage non-small cell lung cancer. This specimen was lung tumor tissue, taken at surgery. CDR3 sequence reads: CASSQGNSGTNVLTF. The CDR3, as DNA: TGCGCCAGCAGTCAGGGAAACTCTGGGACCAACGTCCTGACTTTC.